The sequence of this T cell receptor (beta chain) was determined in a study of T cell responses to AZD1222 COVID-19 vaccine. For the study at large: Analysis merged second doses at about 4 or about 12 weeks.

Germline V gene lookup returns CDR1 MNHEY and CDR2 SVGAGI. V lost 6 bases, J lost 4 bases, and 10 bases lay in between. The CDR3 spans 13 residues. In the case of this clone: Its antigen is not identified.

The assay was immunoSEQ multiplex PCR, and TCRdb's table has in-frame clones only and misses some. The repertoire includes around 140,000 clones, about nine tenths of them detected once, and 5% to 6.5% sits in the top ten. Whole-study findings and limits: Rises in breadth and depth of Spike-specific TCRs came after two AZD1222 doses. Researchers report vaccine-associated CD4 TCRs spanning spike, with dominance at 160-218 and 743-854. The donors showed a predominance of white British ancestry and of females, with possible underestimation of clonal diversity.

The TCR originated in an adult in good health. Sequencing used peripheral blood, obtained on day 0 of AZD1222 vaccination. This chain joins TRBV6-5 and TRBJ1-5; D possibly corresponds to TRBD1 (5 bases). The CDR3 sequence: CASRDYRNQPQHF. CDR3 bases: TGTGCCAGCAGGGACTACAGGAATCAGCCCCAGCATTTT.